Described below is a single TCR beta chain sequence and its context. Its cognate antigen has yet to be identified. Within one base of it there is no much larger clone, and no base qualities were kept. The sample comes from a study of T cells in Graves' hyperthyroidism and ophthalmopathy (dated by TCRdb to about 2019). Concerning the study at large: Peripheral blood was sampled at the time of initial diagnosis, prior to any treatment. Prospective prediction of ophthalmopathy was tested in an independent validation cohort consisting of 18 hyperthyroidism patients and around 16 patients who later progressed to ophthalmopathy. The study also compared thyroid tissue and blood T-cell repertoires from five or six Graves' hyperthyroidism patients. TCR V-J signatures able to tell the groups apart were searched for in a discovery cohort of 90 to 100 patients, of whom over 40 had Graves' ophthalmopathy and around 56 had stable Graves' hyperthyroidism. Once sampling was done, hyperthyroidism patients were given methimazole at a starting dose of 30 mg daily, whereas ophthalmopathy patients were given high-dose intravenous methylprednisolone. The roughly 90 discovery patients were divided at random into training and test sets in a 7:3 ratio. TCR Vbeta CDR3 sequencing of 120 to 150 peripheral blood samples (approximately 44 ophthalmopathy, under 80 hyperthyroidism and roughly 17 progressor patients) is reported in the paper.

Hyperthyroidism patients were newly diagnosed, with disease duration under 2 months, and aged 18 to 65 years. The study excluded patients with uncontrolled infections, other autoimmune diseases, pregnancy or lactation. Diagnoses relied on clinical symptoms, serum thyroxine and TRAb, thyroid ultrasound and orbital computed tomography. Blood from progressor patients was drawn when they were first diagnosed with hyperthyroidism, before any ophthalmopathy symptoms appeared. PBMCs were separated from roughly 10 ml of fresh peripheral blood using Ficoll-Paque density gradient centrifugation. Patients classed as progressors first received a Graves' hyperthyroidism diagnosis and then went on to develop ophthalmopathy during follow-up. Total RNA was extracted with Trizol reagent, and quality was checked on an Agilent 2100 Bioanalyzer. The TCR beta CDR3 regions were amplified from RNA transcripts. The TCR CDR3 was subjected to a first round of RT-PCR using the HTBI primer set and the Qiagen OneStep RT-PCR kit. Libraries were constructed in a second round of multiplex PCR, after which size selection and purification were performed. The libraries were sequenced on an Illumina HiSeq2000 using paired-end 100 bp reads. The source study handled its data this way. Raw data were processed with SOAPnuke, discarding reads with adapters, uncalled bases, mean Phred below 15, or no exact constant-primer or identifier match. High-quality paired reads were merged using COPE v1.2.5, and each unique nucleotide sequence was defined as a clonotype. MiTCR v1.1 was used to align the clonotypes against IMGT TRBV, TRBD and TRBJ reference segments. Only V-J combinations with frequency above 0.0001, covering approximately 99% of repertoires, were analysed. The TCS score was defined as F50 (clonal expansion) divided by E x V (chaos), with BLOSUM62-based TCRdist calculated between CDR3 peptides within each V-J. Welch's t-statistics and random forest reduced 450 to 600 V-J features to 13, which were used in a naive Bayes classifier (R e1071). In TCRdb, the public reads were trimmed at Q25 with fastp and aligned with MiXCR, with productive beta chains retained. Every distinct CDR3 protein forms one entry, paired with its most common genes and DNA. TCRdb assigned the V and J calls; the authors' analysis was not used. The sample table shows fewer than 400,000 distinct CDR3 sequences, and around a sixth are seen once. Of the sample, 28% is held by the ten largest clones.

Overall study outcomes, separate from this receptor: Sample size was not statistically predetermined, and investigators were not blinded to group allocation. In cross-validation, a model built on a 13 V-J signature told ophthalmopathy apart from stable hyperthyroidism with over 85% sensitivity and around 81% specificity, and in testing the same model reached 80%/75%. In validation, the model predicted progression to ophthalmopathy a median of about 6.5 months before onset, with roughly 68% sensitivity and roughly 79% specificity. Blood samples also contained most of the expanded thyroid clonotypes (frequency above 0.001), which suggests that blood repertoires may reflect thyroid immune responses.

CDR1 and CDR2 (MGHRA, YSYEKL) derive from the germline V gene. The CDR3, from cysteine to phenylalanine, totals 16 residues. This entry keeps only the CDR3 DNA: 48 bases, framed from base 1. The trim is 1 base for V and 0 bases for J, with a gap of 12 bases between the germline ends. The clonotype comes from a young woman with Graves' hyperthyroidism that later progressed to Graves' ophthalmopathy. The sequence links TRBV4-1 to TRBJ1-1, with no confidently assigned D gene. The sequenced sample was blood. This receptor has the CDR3 CASSQVIRLMNTEAFF. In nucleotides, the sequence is TGCGCCAGCAGCCAAGTTATTAGGTTGATGAACACTGAAGCTTTCTTT.